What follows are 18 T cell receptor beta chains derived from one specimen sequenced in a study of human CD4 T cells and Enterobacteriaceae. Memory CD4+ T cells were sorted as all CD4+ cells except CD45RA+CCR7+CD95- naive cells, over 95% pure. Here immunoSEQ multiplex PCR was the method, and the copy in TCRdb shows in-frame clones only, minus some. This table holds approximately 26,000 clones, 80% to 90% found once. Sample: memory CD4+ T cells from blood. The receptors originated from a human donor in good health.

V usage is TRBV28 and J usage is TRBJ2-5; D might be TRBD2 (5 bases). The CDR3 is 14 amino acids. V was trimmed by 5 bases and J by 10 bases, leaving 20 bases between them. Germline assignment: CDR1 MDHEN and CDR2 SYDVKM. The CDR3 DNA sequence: TGTGCCAGCAGTCCCTCGGGATTCCGGCCAGACCAGTACTTC. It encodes CASSPSGFRPDQYF.

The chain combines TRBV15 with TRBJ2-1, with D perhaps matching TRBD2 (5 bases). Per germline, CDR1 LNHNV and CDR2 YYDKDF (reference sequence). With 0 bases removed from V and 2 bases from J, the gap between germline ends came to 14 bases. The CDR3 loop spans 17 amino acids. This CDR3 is CATSRDRGDGPYNEQFF. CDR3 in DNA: TGTGCCACCAGCAGAGATCGGGGAGATGGGCCCTACAATGAGCAGTTCTTC. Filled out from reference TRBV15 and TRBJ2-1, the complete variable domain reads DAMVIQNPRYQVTQFGKPVTLSCSQTLNHNVMYWYQQKSSQAPKLLFHYYDKDFNNEADTPDNFQSRRPNTSFCFLDIRSPGLGDTAMYLCATSRDRGDGPYNEQFFGPGTRLTVL.

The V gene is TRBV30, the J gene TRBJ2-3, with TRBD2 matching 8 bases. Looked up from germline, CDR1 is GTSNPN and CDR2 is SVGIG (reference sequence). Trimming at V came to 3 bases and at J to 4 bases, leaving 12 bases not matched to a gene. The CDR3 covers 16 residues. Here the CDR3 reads CAWRKLAGPPADTQYF. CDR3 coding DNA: TGTGCCTGGAGGAAGTTAGCGGGGCCCCCCGCAGATACGCAGTATTTT.

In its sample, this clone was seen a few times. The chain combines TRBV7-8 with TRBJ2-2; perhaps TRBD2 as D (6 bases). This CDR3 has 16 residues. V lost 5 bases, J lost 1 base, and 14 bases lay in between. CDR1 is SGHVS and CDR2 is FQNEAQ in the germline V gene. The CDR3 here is CASSTLGTLNTGELFF. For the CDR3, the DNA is TGTGCCAGCAGCACTCTCGGGACTCTGAACACCGGGGAGCTGTTTTTT.

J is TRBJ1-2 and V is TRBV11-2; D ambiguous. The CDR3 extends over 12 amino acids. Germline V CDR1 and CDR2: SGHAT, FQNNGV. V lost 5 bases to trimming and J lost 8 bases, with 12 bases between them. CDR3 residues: CASSPNSFGYTF. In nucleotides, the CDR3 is TGTGCCAGCAGCCCCAACTCATTCGGCTACACCTTC.

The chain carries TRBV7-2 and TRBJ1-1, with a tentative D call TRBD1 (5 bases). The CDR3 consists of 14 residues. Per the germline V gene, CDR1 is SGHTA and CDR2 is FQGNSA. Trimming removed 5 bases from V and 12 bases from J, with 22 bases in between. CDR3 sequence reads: CASSQYRDVIHPFF. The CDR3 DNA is TGTGCCAGCAGCCAATACCGGGACGTTATCCATCCTTTCTTT.

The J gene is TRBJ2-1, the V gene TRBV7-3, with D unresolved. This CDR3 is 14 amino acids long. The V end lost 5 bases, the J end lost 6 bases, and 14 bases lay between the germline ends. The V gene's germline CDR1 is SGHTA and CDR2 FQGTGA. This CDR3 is CASSPNPVGNEQFF. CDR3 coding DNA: TGTGCCAGCAGCCCAAACCCCGTCGGCAATGAGCAGTTCTTC.

The CDR3 region is CASSRSGLTDTQYF. In nucleotides, the CDR3 is TGTGCCAGCAGTAGATCGGGGCTTACAGATACGCAGTATTTT. The chain uses TRBV7-7 and TRBJ2-3; D tentatively reads TRBD1 or TRBD2 (5 bases each). V was shortened by 6 bases and J by 3 bases, with 13 bases between the two germline ends. CDR3 size: 14 residues. Germline V gene lookup returns CDR1 SSHAT and CDR2 FNYEAQ (reference sequence).

As DNA, the CDR3 is TGTGCCAGCAGCTTGGGTGGGGGAGCCAGCGGCACTGAAGCTTTCTTT. Translation: CASSLGGGASGTEAFF. The V and J genes are TRBV5-4 and TRBJ1-1; possibly TRBD1 for D (5 bases). Germline V gene data show CDR1 as SGHNT and CDR2 as YYREEE (reference sequence). This CDR3 is 16 amino acids long. The ends were cut back, 0 bases at V and 4 bases at J, with 16 bases in the middle.

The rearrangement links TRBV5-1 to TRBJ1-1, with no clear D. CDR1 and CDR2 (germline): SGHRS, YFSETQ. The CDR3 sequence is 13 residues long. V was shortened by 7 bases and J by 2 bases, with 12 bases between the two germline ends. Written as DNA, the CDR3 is TGCGCCAGCGCCTTCAATAGAAACACTGAAGCTTTCTTT. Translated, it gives CASAFNRNTEAFF.

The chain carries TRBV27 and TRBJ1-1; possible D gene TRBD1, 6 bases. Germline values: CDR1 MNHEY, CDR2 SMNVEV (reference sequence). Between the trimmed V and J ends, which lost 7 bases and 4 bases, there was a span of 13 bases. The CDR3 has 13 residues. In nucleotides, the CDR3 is TGTGCCAGCACGGGGAGAGGGGGCACTGAAGCTTTCTTT. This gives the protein CASTGRGGTEAFF.

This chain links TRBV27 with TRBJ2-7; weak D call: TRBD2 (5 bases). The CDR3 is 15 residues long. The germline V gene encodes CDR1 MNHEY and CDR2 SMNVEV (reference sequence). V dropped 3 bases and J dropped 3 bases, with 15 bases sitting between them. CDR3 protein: CASSFRTQGFYEQYF. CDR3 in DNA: TGTGCCAGCAGTTTTAGGACTCAAGGCTTCTACGAGCAGTACTTC.

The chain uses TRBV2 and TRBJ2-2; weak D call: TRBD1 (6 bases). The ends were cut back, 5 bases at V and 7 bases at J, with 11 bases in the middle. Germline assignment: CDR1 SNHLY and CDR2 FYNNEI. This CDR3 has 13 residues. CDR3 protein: CASSLQGGGELFF. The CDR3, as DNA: TGTGCCAGCAGTCTACAGGGTGGCGGGGAGCTGTTTTTT.

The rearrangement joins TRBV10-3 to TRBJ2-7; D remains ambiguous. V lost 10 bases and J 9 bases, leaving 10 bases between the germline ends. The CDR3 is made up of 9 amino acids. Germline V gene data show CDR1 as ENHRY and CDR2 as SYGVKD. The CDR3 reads CATQGWQYF. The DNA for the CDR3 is TGTGCCACCCAAGGGTGGCAGTACTTC.

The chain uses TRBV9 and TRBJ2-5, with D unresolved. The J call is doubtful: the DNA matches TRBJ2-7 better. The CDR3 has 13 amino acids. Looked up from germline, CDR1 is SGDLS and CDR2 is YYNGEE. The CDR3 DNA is TGTGCCAGCAGCGTACTCTCTGGATCCGAGCAGTACTTC. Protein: CASSVLSGSEQYF.

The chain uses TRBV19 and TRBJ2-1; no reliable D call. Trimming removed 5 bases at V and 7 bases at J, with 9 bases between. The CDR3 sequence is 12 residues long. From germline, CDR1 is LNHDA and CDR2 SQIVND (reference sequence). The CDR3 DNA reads TGTGCCAGTAGTCCCGCAACGAATGAGCAGTTCTTC. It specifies CASSPATNEQFF.

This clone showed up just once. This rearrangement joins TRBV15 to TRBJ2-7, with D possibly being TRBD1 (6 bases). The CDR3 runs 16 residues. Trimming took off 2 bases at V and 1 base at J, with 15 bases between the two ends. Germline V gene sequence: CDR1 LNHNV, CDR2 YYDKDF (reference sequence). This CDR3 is CATSRPNLQGSYEQYF. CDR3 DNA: TGTGCCACCAGCAGACCTAATCTACAGGGATCCTACGAGCAGTACTTC.

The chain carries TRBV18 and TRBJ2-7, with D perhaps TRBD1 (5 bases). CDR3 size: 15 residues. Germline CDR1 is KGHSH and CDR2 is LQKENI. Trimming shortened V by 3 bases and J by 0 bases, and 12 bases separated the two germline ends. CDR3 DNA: TGTGCCAGCTCACCTGCGACAGCCGGCTCCTACGAGCAGTACTTC. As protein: CASSPATAGSYEQYF.